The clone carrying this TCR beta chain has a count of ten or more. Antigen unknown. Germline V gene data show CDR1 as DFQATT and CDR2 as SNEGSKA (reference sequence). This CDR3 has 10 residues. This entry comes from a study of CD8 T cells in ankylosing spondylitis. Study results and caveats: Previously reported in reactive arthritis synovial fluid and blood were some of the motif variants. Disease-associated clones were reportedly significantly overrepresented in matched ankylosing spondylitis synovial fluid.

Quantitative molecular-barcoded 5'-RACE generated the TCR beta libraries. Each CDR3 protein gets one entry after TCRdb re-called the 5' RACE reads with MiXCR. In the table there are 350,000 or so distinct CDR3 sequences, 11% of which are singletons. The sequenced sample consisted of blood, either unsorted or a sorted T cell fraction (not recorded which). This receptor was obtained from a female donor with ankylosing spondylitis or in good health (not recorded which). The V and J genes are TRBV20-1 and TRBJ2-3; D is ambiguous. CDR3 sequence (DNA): TGCACGTGGGGCACAGATACGCAGTATTTT. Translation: CTWGTDTQYF.